The 9 T cell receptor beta chains in this list originate from one sample, sequenced in a study of T cells expressing NK-cell markers. TCRdb reworked the 5' RACE reads into one entry per CDR3 protein, no DNA. This sample's table reports roughly 110,000 distinct CDR3 sequences. Source material: blood T cells: a sorted CD56 or NKG2C T cell subset, CD4+ or CD8+ T cells, or bulk PBMC T cells (not recorded which). These receptors all stem from a woman between 18 and 75 years old in good health.

V is TRBV6-9 and J is TRBJ2-3; TCRdb gives TRBD1 as the D gene, but with no DNA this cannot be confirmed. The CDR3 covers 17 residues. Germline loops: CDR1 MNHGY, CDR2 SVAAGI. The CDR3 sequence is CASSSVTGRLSTDTQYF.

V usage is TRBV27 and J usage is TRBJ2-2; TCRdb's assignment of TRBD2 cannot be checked, as there is no DNA. Germline V gene sequence: CDR1 MNHEY, CDR2 SMNVEV (reference sequence). The CDR3 covers 15 residues. The CDR3 is CASSLAGANTGELFF.

The V gene is TRBV27, the J gene TRBJ2-3; there is no DNA to check the TCRdb D call of TRBD2. The germline gives CDR1 MNHEY, CDR2 SMNVEV (reference sequence). CDR3 length: 15 amino acids. CDR3 residues: CASTRQSLSTDTQYF.

This chain connects TRBV30 to TRBJ2-1; no DNA is available, so the TRBD2 call from TCRdb remains unchecked. This CDR3 spans 13 amino acids. The germline V gene has CDR1 GTSNPN and CDR2 SVGIG (reference sequence). The CDR3 spells CATLAGGYNEQFF.

The rearrangement links TRBV28 to TRBJ1-1. The CDR3 covers 16 residues. Germline lookup yields CDR1 MDHEN and CDR2 SYDVKM. CDR3 in amino acids: CASSTLVGWTDTEAFF.

The V and J genes are TRBV12-3 or TRBV12-4 and TRBJ2-5. There are 11 residues in the CDR3. CDR3 in amino acids: CASRTEDTQYF.

The chain has TRBV29-1 and TRBJ1-2; the TCRdb D gene call, TRBD1, has no DNA to confirm it. Germline V gene sequence: CDR1 SQVTM, CDR2 ANQGSEA. The CDR3 covers 13 residues. The CDR3 is CSVPRDRAYGYTF.

CDR3 in amino acids: CASSFLAGQGLAKNIQYF. The chain carries TRBV27 and TRBJ2-4; TCRdb gives TRBD1 as the D gene, but with no DNA this cannot be confirmed. The CDR3 contains 18 residues. Looked up from germline, CDR1 is MNHEY and CDR2 is SMNVEV (reference sequence).

The chain links TRBV15 to TRBJ2-1. CDR1 is LNHNV and CDR2 is YYDKDF in the germline V gene (reference sequence). The CDR3 length is 16 residues. This chain's CDR3 is CATSRDGLGSFNEQFF.